The source of this TCR beta chain is a study of T cells after yellow fever vaccination. Study-level background: Fractions containing few cells were prepared with SMART-Seq v4 Ultra Low Input.

This CDR3 contains 16 residues. The germline CDR1 and CDR2 sequences are SGDLS and YYNGEE. Findings of the study overall: Detected again after the booster were most primary-vaccination clones, at nearly 97% CD4 and around 91% CD8.

Concerning this clonotype: What it binds is not known. A junction end diverges from the germline sequence, so it may reflect a read error.

The authors made TCR cDNA by 5'RACE template switching, adding a universal primer site and UMIs. A single record per CDR3 protein comes from TCRdb applying MiXCR to the 5' RACE reads. The sample has 300,000 or so distinct CDR3 sequences, 10% to 15% seen once. This material consisted of CD4+ T cells sorted from PBMCs, taken 45 days after the yellow fever booster vaccination. This TCR was recovered from a man younger than 40 who received the YFV17D yellow fever vaccine. The chain carries TRBV9 and TRBJ2-1, with a weak D call TRBD1 (6 bases). CDR3 DNA sequence: TGTTCCAGCAGCGTAGATCACAGGGTCGGCTACAATGAGCAGTTCTTC. Translated: CSSSVDHRVGYNEQFF.